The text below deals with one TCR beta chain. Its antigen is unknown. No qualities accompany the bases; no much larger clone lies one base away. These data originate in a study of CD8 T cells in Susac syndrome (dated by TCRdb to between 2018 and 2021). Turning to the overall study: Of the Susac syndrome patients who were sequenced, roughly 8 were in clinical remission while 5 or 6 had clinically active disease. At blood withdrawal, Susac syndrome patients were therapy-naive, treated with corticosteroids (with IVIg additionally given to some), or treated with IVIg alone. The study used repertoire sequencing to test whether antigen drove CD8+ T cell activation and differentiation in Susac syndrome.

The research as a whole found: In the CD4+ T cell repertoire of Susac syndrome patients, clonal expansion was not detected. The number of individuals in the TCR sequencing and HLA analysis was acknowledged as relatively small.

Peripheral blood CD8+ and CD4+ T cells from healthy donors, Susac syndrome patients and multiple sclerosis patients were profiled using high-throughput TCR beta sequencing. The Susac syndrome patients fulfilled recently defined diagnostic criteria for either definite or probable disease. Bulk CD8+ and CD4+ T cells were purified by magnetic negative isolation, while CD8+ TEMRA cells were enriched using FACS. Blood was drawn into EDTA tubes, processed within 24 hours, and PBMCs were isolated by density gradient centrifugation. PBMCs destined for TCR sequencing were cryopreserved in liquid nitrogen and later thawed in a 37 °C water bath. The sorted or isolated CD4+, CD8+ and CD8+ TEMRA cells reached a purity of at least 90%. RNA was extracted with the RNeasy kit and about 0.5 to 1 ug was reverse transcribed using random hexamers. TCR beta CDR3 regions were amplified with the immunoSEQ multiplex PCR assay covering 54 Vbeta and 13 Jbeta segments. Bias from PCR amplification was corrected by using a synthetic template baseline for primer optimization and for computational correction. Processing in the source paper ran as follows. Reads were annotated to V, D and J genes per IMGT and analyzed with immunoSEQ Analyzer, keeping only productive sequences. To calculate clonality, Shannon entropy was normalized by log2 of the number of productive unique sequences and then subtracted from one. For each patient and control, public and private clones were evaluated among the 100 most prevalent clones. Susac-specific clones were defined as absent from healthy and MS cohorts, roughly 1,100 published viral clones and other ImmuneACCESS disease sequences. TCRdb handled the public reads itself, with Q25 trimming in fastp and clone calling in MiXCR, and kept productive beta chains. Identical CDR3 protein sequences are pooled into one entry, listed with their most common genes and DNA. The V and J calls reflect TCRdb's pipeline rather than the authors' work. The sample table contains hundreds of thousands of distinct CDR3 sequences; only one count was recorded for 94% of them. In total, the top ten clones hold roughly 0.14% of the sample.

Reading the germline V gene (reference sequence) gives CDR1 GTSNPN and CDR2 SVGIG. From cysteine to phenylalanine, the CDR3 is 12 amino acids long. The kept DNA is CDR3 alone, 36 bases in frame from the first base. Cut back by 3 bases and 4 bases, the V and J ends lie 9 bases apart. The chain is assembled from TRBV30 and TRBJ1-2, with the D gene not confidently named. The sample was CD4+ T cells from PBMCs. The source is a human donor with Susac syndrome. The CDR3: CAWSTTVYGYTF. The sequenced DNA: TGTGCCTGGAGCACAACGGTCTATGGCTACACCTTC.